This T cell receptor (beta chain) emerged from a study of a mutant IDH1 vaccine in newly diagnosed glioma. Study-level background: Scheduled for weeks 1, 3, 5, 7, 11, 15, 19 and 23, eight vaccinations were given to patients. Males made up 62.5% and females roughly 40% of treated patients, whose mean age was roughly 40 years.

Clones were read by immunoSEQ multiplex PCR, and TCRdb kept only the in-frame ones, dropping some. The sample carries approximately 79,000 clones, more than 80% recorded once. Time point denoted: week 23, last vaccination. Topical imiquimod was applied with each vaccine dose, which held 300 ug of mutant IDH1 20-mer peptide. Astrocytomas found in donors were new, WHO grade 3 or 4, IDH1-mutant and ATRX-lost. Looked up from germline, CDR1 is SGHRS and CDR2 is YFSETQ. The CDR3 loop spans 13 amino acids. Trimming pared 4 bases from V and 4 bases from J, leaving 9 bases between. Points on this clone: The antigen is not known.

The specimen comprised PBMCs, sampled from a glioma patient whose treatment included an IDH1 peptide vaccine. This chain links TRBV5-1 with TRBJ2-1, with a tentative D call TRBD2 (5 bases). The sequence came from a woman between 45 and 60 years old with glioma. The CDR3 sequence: CASSVERYNEQFF. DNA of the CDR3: TGCGCCAGCAGCGTCGAGCGGTACAATGAGCAGTTCTTC. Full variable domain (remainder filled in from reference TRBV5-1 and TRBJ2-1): KAGVTQTPRYLIKTRGQQVTLSCSPISGHRSVSWYQQTPGQGLQFLFEYFSETQRNKGNFPGRFSGRQFSNSRSEMNVSTLELGDSALYLCASSVERYNEQFFGPGTRLTVL.